This T cell receptor beta chain was profiled in a study of technical replicates of blood from several donors. The length of the CDR3 is 14 residues. Germline V gene lookup returns CDR1 KGHSY and CDR2 FQNENV. V lost 4 bases, J lost 1 base, and 10 bases lay in between. Profiled with immunoSEQ multiplex PCR; TCRdb holds only in-frame clones, not every one. Here the sample spans about 75,000 clones, around nine tenths being singletons. The genes are TRBV16 and TRBJ1-1, with D uncertain. Sequencing used T cells isolated from PBMCs. The TCR sequence derives from a human donor in good health. CDR3: CASSLPGANTEAFF. CDR3 sequence (DNA): TGTGCCAGCAGCCTTCCGGGAGCGAACACTGAAGCTTTCTTT.